The clone carrying this T cell receptor beta chain was seen a few times. Then a second PCR, running about 7 to 11 cycles, was carried out with a sample-barcoded 5' primer and a J-beta primer mix. TCRdb recomputed calls from the 5' RACE reads with MiXCR, one row per CDR3 protein. Among hundreds of thousands of distinct CDR3 sequences, approximately 21% were seen once, and the ten largest hold 3% to 4.5%. V lost 0 bases to trimming and J lost 2 bases, with 14 bases between them. This CDR3 is 16 amino acids long. Germline CDR1 and CDR2: LGHNA and YSLEER. The source of the sample is a study of blood T cells in healthy people across ages. Total RNA extracted from each sample amounted to at least 6 micrograms.

Sequencing was carried out using blood. The chain couples TRBV4-3 to TRBJ2-7; D possibly corresponds to TRBD2 (7 bases). The TCR sequence derives from a man between 65 and 80 years old in good health. CDR3 protein: CASSQDLRGGAYEQYF. CDR3 coding DNA: TGCGCCAGCAGCCAAGATTTAAGGGGGGGGGCCTACGAGCAGTACTTC.